The rows below give T cell receptor beta chains drawn from one sample of a study of CD4 T cells in relation to SARS-CoV-2 and coronaviruses. Assay used: immunoSEQ multiplex PCR; TCRdb lists only in-frame clones, some missing. The sample lists about 31,000 clones; roughly 82% were seen once. These receptors lack a known antigen. The sequenced sample was memory CD4+ T cells from PBMCs, cultured in vitro. Receptors were obtained from an adult with COVID-19. Both conserved end residues are part of each CDR3. A D gene is named only where the DNA matches it firmly. Expanded clones are given a class, and other clones once, few, many or no size at all.

cdr3_nt: TGTGCCAGCAGTGAAATAGCGGCTAGCACAGATACGCAGTATTTT
cdr3_aa: CASSEIAASTDTQYF
j_call: TRBJ2-3
clone_size: .
cdr3_length: 15
v_call: TRBV6-4
d_call: .

cdr3_nt: TGTGCCAGCAGTGAGCGGGACACCGGGGAGCTGTTTTTT
cdr3_aa: CASSERDTGELFF
j_call: TRBJ2-2
clone_size: few
cdr3_length: 13
v_call: TRBV6-4
d_call: .

cdr3_nt: TGCGCCAGCAGCTTGGAAGGCGGGATCTTAACAGATACGCAGTATTTT
cdr3_aa: CASSLEGGILTDTQYF
j_call: TRBJ2-3
clone_size: .
cdr3_length: 16
v_call: TRBV5-1
d_call: .

cdr3_nt: TGCGCCAGCAGCCAACGGGTCGGGGACACTGAAGCTTTCTTT
cdr3_aa: CASSQRVGDTEAFF
j_call: TRBJ1-1
clone_size: .
cdr3_length: 14
v_call: TRBV4-3
d_call: .

cdr3_nt: TGTGCCAGTAGGAAACAGGGGGCGCAGCTTAATGAGCAGTTCTTC
cdr3_aa: CASRKQGAQLNEQFF
j_call: TRBJ2-1
clone_size: .
cdr3_length: 15
v_call: TRBV19
d_call: TRBD1

cdr3_nt: TGTGCCAGCAGCTTCGTTGGGAACAATGAGCAGTTCTTC
cdr3_aa: CASSFVGNNEQFF
j_call: TRBJ2-1
clone_size: .
cdr3_length: 13
v_call: TRBV7-3
d_call: .

cdr3_nt: TGTGCCACCAGTGAGCGGACTAGCGGGGACTACAATGAGCAGTTCTTC
cdr3_aa: CATSERTSGDYNEQFF
j_call: TRBJ2-1
clone_size: .
cdr3_length: 16
v_call: TRBV24-1
d_call: TRBD2

cdr3_nt: TGTGCCAGCAGCTTAGGGGGACTAGTAGGTGGCAATGAGCAGTTCTTC
cdr3_aa: CASSLGGLVGGNEQFF
j_call: TRBJ2-1
clone_size: .
cdr3_length: 16
v_call: TRBV11-3
d_call: TRBD2

cdr3_nt: TGTGCCATCCAAGGTAGCACAGATACGCAGTATTTT
cdr3_aa: CAIQGSTDTQYF
j_call: TRBJ2-3
clone_size: .
cdr3_length: 12
v_call: TRBV10-3
d_call: .

cdr3_nt: TGTGCCAGCAGTGAATCTTTAATAGGGCCGGATACGCAGTATTTT
cdr3_aa: CASSESLIGPDTQYF
j_call: TRBJ2-3
clone_size: .
cdr3_length: 15
v_call: TRBV2
d_call: .

cdr3_nt: TGCAGTGCTAGTCCCACTAGCGGGAGGTGGGGGGGGTTCTTC
cdr3_aa: CSASPTSGRWGGFF
j_call: TRBJ2-1
clone_size: .
cdr3_length: 14
v_call: TRBV20-1
d_call: TRBD2

cdr3_nt: TGTGCCAGCAGCCCTCATGATTGGGGAGCGGAGGTGTACCAAGAGACCCAGTACTTC
cdr3_aa: CASSPHDWGAEVYQETQYF
j_call: TRBJ2-5
clone_size: .
cdr3_length: 19
v_call: TRBV9
d_call: .

cdr3_nt: TGTGCCAGCAGCCAAGAAGGAAGCGGACTAGCGGTCAATGAGCAGTTCTTC
cdr3_aa: CASSQEGSGLAVNEQFF
j_call: TRBJ2-1
clone_size: .
cdr3_length: 17
v_call: TRBV4-2
d_call: TRBD2

cdr3_nt: TGTGCCATCAGTGACCGGGAGACTGCCAACACTGAAGCTTTCTTT
cdr3_aa: CAISDRETANTEAFF
j_call: TRBJ1-1
clone_size: .
cdr3_length: 15
v_call: TRBV10-3
d_call: .

cdr3_nt: TGTGCCACCAGTGATATCCAGGGATCTCGGGAAAAGTACTTC
cdr3_aa: CATSDIQGSREKYF
j_call: TRBJ2-5
clone_size: .
cdr3_length: 14
v_call: TRBV24-1
d_call: .

cdr3_nt: TGTGCCAGCAGCCAAGTAGCGGGAGACTACAATGAGCAGTTCTTC
cdr3_aa: CASSQVAGDYNEQFF
j_call: TRBJ2-1
clone_size: .
cdr3_length: 15
v_call: TRBV4-2
d_call: TRBD2

cdr3_nt: TGTGCCAGCAGGCCGCTAGGGCCGGTACCGCAGTATTTT
cdr3_aa: CASRPLGPVPQYF
j_call: TRBJ2-3
clone_size: .
cdr3_length: 13
v_call: TRBV28
d_call: .

cdr3_nt: TGTGCCAGCAGTTTGACTGGGAGGGAGACCCAGTACTTC
cdr3_aa: CASSLTGRETQYF
j_call: TRBJ2-5
clone_size: .
cdr3_length: 13
v_call: TRBV6-5
d_call: .

cdr3_nt: TGTGCCAGCAGTTTTAGACGGGAGTCATACAATGAGCAGTTCTTC
cdr3_aa: CASSFRRESYNEQFF
j_call: TRBJ2-1
clone_size: .
cdr3_length: 15
v_call: TRBV28
d_call: .

cdr3_nt: TGTGCCACCAGTGATTTAAGGGGGTCCACCTACAATGAGCAGTTCTTC
cdr3_aa: CATSDLRGSTYNEQFF
j_call: TRBJ2-1
clone_size: .
cdr3_length: 16
v_call: TRBV24-1
d_call: .

cdr3_nt: TGTGCCAGCAGTGAGGCAGATACGCAGTATTTT
cdr3_aa: CASSEADTQYF
j_call: TRBJ2-3
clone_size: .
cdr3_length: 11
v_call: TRBV6-1
d_call: .

cdr3_nt: TGTGCCAGCAGCCCCACGCGCAGCACCGGGGAGCTGTTTTTT
cdr3_aa: CASSPTRSTGELFF
j_call: TRBJ2-2
clone_size: few
cdr3_length: 14
v_call: TRBV7-3
d_call: .

cdr3_nt: TGTGCCAGCAGCTTTGATAGTAATCAGCCCCAGCATTTT
cdr3_aa: CASSFDSNQPQHF
j_call: TRBJ1-5
clone_size: .
cdr3_length: 13
v_call: TRBV11-2
d_call: .

cdr3_nt: TGTGCCACCAGTGATTTGTCGGGAGGGCTGTCAGATACGCAGTATTTT
cdr3_aa: CATSDLSGGLSDTQYF
j_call: TRBJ2-3
clone_size: .
cdr3_length: 16
v_call: TRBV24-1
d_call: TRBD2

cdr3_nt: TGTGCCAGTACCCGTAGCGGGAGCCCCCAAGGGGAGCAGTTCTTC
cdr3_aa: CASTRSGSPQGEQFF
j_call: TRBJ2-1
clone_size: .
cdr3_length: 15
v_call: TRBV19
d_call: TRBD2

cdr3_nt: TGCAGCGTTGAAGTATTTGGCAGTCGGGGCCAGTACTTC
cdr3_aa: CSVEVFGSRGQYF
j_call: TRBJ2-5
clone_size: .
cdr3_length: 13
v_call: TRBV29-1
d_call: .

cdr3_nt: TGTGCCAGCAGCTTAGTGAGTAGCACTGAAGCTTTCTTT
cdr3_aa: CASSLVSSTEAFF
j_call: TRBJ1-1
clone_size: once
cdr3_length: 13
v_call: TRBV7-8
d_call: .

cdr3_nt: TGTGCCAGCAGTTCCGGACAGGGCTTTCAGCCCCAGCATTTT
cdr3_aa: CASSSGQGFQPQHF
j_call: TRBJ1-5
clone_size: once
cdr3_length: 14
v_call: TRBV28
d_call: TRBD1

cdr3_nt: TGTGCCATCTCTATAGCGGGAGTAGGAAATGAGCAGTTCTTC
cdr3_aa: CAISIAGVGNEQFF
j_call: TRBJ2-1
clone_size: .
cdr3_length: 14
v_call: TRBV28
d_call: TRBD2

cdr3_nt: TGTGCCAGCAGCTTCGTGACAGATACGCAGTATTTT
cdr3_aa: CASSFVTDTQYF
j_call: TRBJ2-3
clone_size: .
cdr3_length: 12
v_call: TRBV7-9
d_call: .

cdr3_nt: TGTGCCAGCAGCATGGGGGGACAGCTTGTTATACGGGGGAAGGCCTCCACAGATACGCAGTATTTT
cdr3_aa: CASSMGGQLVIRGKASTDTQYF
j_call: TRBJ2-3
clone_size: .
cdr3_length: 22
v_call: TRBV28
d_call: .

cdr3_nt: TGTGCCATCAGTACTAGCGGGAGGGGGAACGAGCAGTACTTC
cdr3_aa: CAISTSGRGNEQYF
j_call: TRBJ2-7
clone_size: .
cdr3_length: 14
v_call: TRBV10-3
d_call: TRBD2

cdr3_nt: TGTGCCAGCAGCTCTGGGAGTGTAGCGTTCAATGAGCAGTTCTTC
cdr3_aa: CASSSGSVAFNEQFF
j_call: TRBJ2-1
clone_size: .
cdr3_length: 15
v_call: TRBV7-9
d_call: .

cdr3_nt: TGTGCCAGCACCTGGAGGGCCACTGACAACACTGAAGCTTTCTTT
cdr3_aa: CASTWRATDNTEAFF
j_call: TRBJ1-1
clone_size: once
cdr3_length: 15
v_call: TRBV27
d_call: .

cdr3_nt: TGTGCCAGCACCCCTATCGGGAGGGACCCCTTGGACCGGACCCAGTACTTC
cdr3_aa: CASTPIGRDPLDRTQYF
j_call: TRBJ2-5
clone_size: few
cdr3_length: 17
v_call: TRBV5-5
d_call: TRBD2

cdr3_nt: TGTGCCAGTAGTGTGACAGGAGGGAGCGAAAAACTGTTTTTT
cdr3_aa: CASSVTGGSEKLFF
j_call: TRBJ1-4
clone_size: .
cdr3_length: 14
v_call: TRBV19
d_call: .

cdr3_nt: TGTGCCAGCAGTTACTCCCCCGACTCCTCTGGAAACACCATATATTTT
cdr3_aa: CASSYSPDSSGNTIYF
j_call: TRBJ1-3
clone_size: .
cdr3_length: 16
v_call: TRBV6-5
d_call: .

cdr3_nt: TGTGCCAGCAGCCAAGACCCCACTTGGAGCTCCTACAATGAGCAGTTCTTC
cdr3_aa: CASSQDPTWSSYNEQFF
j_call: TRBJ2-1
clone_size: .
cdr3_length: 17
v_call: TRBV3-1/TRBV3-2
d_call: .

cdr3_nt: TGTGCCAGCAGCCCTCTCGTTGGGACAAGCGGAGGCTACACCTTC
cdr3_aa: CASSPLVGTSGGYTF
j_call: TRBJ1-2
clone_size: .
cdr3_length: 15
v_call: TRBV11-2
d_call: .

cdr3_nt: TGTGCCAGCAGCGGGAGGGGGGGAGAGCGCACAGATACGCAGTATTTT
cdr3_aa: CASSGRGGERTDTQYF
j_call: TRBJ2-3
clone_size: .
cdr3_length: 16
v_call: TRBV9
d_call: .

cdr3_nt: TGTGCCAGCAGCTTAATTTCGTGGCGGGACCAAGAGACCCAGTACTTC
cdr3_aa: CASSLISWRDQETQYF
j_call: TRBJ2-5
clone_size: .
cdr3_length: 16
v_call: TRBV7-8
d_call: .

cdr3_nt: TGTGCCAGCAGCCACTCTTTCAGGGTCGCCAATTCACCCCTCCACTTT
cdr3_aa: CASSHSFRVANSPLHF
j_call: TRBJ1-6
clone_size: .
cdr3_length: 16
v_call: TRBV3-1/TRBV3-2
d_call: .

cdr3_nt: TGTGCCAGCAGCCAACAGGGTGTCTTCTACGAGCAGTACTTC
cdr3_aa: CASSQQGVFYEQYF
j_call: TRBJ2-7
clone_size: few
cdr3_length: 14
v_call: TRBV14
d_call: .

cdr3_nt: TGTGCCAGCAGCCAAGTCCACCGTAGGAGGACTAGCGGGGGCGTCCGTGCGGATACGCAGTATTTT
cdr3_aa: CASSQVHRRRTSGGVRADTQYF
j_call: TRBJ2-3
clone_size: .
cdr3_length: 22
v_call: TRBV3-1/TRBV3-2
d_call: TRBD2

cdr3_nt: TGTGCCAGCAGCGTAGTCCCCATTGGACTAGCGGGAGTTCGCGTTGGGAATGAGCAGTTCTTC
cdr3_aa: CASSVVPIGLAGVRVGNEQFF
j_call: TRBJ2-1
clone_size: .
cdr3_length: 21
v_call: TRBV9
d_call: TRBD2

cdr3_nt: TGTGCCAGCACCCGCGGGGGAATGTATGGCTACACCTTC
cdr3_aa: CASTRGGMYGYTF
j_call: TRBJ1-2
clone_size: .
cdr3_length: 13
v_call: TRBV6-5
d_call: .

cdr3_nt: TGTGCCAGCAGCAAAGCAGGGCTCTCTAATGAAAAACTGTTTTTT
cdr3_aa: CASSKAGLSNEKLFF
j_call: TRBJ1-4
clone_size: .
cdr3_length: 15
v_call: TRBV5-8
d_call: .

cdr3_nt: TGTGCCAGCAGTTCCGACCGCCGCACTGAAGCTTTCTTT
cdr3_aa: CASSSDRRTEAFF
j_call: TRBJ1-1
clone_size: .
cdr3_length: 13
v_call: TRBV6-6
d_call: .

cdr3_nt: TGTGCCAGCAGCCCCCGGGGGAGGGGGCAAACTGAAGCTTTCTTT
cdr3_aa: CASSPRGRGQTEAFF
j_call: TRBJ1-1
clone_size: .
cdr3_length: 15
v_call: TRBV11-1
d_call: TRBD1

cdr3_nt: TGTGCCAGCAGTTTAGGATCCGGACTGATCACCGGGGAGCTGTTTTTT
cdr3_aa: CASSLGSGLITGELFF
j_call: TRBJ2-2
clone_size: .
cdr3_length: 16
v_call: TRBV28
d_call: .

cdr3_nt: TGTGCCAGCAGGGGGGACATATTCTACGAGCAGTACTTC
cdr3_aa: CASRGDIFYEQYF
j_call: TRBJ2-7
clone_size: .
cdr3_length: 13
v_call: TRBV28
d_call: .